These T cell receptor beta chains were read from a single sample in a study of T cells in tumors and immune-related adverse events. Clones were read by immunoSEQ multiplex PCR, and TCRdb kept only the in-frame ones, dropping some. In the table there are around 22,000 clones, about 93% of which are singletons. The starting material was lymph node tissue, obtained from a patient treated with anti-PD-1 therapy. Receptor source: a female donor with metastatic renal cell carcinoma. Each CDR3 is given without its conserved first and last residue.

v_gene: TRBV15; CDR3aa: ATSRDLGYSYEQY
v_gene: TRBV2; CDR3aa: ASSVVGQGANNSPLH
v_gene: TRBV6-6; CDR3aa: ASSDYYLQETQY
v_gene: TRBV5-4; CDR3aa: ASSHQETQY
v_gene: TRBV18; CDR3aa: ASSPAGTVNEKLF
v_gene: TRBV28; CDR3aa: ASSMGQGGLNTEAF
v_gene: TRBV11-3; CDR3aa: ASSLSGGELF
v_gene: TRBV19; CDR3aa: ASSIANVGPETQY
v_gene: TRBV7-2; CDR3aa: ASSTRRRANTGELF
v_gene: TRBV5-6; CDR3aa: ASSSNTEAF
v_gene: TRBV5-6; CDR3aa: ASSRTGTGVLDTQY
v_gene: TRBV28; CDR3aa: ASSSSGQGNLYYGYT
v_gene: TRBV5-5; CDR3aa: ASSFLPQTYEQY
v_gene: TRBV11-3; CDR3aa: ASSPTGLYTDTQY
v_gene: TRBV4-3; CDR3aa: ASSQILAGAYNEQF
v_gene: TRBV29-1; CDR3aa: SAGLAGQNEQF
v_gene: TRBV5-4; CDR3aa: ASSFGGGETQY
v_gene: TRBV4-2; CDR3aa: ASSQDRAGESGYT
v_gene: TRBV5-5; CDR3aa: ASSLAGITGGREKLF
v_gene: TRBV6-1; CDR3aa: ASSEFWVEISGSGELF
v_gene: TRBV7-2; CDR3aa: ASRSGLAGANVLT
v_gene: TRBV11-2; CDR3aa: ASSLFGGASGELF
v_gene: TRBV11-2; CDR3aa: ASSLGITGGVQPQH
v_gene: TRBV7-6; CDR3aa: ASSLRGLAGREARNEQF
v_gene: TRBV19; CDR3aa: ASSVGTGFYGYT
v_gene: TRBV10-2; CDR3aa: ASSPGGSYEQY
v_gene: TRBV6-6; CDR3aa: ASSLRTGFNQPQH
v_gene: TRBV28; CDR3aa: ASSLYSYEQY
v_gene: TRBV11-3; CDR3aa: ASSLGPTDTQY
v_gene: TRBV5-1; CDR3aa: ASSPKVAGGYNEQF
v_gene: TRBV7-2; CDR3aa: ASSMGQILTGELF
v_gene: TRBV2; CDR3aa: ASSRTSGGETQY
v_gene: TRBV4-2; CDR3aa: ASSPKWDLRNTEAF
v_gene: TRBV30; CDR3aa: AWNGGDSNQPQH
v_gene: TRBV4-2; CDR3aa: ASSQPGQGYGYT
v_gene: TRBV4-1; CDR3aa: ASSPHPRLQGNTIY
v_gene: TRBV5-8; CDR3aa: ASSPRDRIDYGYT
v_gene: TRBV19; CDR3aa: ASTPRGDTGNRGIY
v_gene: TRBV6-1; CDR3aa: ASRAGLFTYNEQF
v_gene: TRBV15; CDR3aa: ATSRDGITEAF
v_gene: TRBV19; CDR3aa: ASTYSGGYT
v_gene: TRBV30; CDR3aa: AWTTSGSGEQY
v_gene: TRBV10-2; CDR3aa: ASNKAGTGSGYT
v_gene: TRBV7-2; CDR3aa: ASSSGQTQSSGYT
v_gene: TRBV5-5; CDR3aa: ASSSIAGNTIY
v_gene: TRBV5-1; CDR3aa: ASTRSGQAPYEQY
v_gene: TRBV18; CDR3aa: ASSPAGSYEQY